The sequence of this TCR beta chain was determined in a study of glioma-infiltrating T cells after dendritic cell vaccination. Before vaccination, two weeks after the third vaccination, and at progression, PBMC were collected. Profiling relied on immunoSEQ multiplex PCR, and the TCRdb table lists in-frame clones only, not all of them. This sample has approximately 90,000 clones, with more than 75% found just once. The CDR3 spans 13 residues. V was pared by 4 bases and J by 4 bases, with 12 bases between. Looked up from germline, CDR1 is SGHRS and CDR2 is YFSETQ. Sequencing was performed on blood, taken before dendritic cell vaccination. This sequence originates from a human donor with glioblastoma. V is TRBV5-1 and J is TRBJ2-7, with D perhaps matching TRBD1 (6 bases). CDR3 sequence reads: CASSPSGEYEQYF. CDR3 bases: TGCGCCAGCAGCCCATCAGGGGAGTACGAGCAGTACTTC. The entire variable domain, with the rest obtained from reference TRBV5-1 and TRBJ2-7, is as follows: KAGVTQTPRYLIKTRGQQVTLSCSPISGHRSVSWYQQTPGQGLQFLFEYFSETQRNKGNFPGRFSGRQFSNSRSEMNVSTLELGDSALYLCASSPSGEYEQYFGPGTRLTVT.